The next 20 T cell receptor beta chains were all read from a single sample in a study of OX40 agonist ivuxolimab in advanced cancers. Library method: the immunoSEQ multiplex PCR assay. TCRdb retrieved this table from immuneACCESS and kept in-frame rearrangements only. Not all clones are present; in checked studies, unresolved V genes account for under half, and no reason is known for the remainder. Across this sample there are approximately 22,000 clones, with roughly 84% seen only once. The ten top clones hold roughly 35% of the sample. Sequences were derived from CD4+ or CD8+ T cells sorted from blood, sampled in a trial of the OX40 agonist ivuxolimab. The receptors here all came from an adult with an advanced solid tumor such as melanoma, head and neck, liver or kidney cancer.

This rearrangement joins TRBV9 to TRBJ2-7; D unclear. Trimming pared 5 bases from V and 2 bases from J, leaving 14 bases between. CDR3 length: 14 amino acids. The germline gives CDR1 SGDLS, CDR2 YYNGEE. For the CDR3, the DNA is TGTGCCAGCAGTGTATCCAGAGTCCCCTACGAGCAGTACTTC. It encodes CASSVSRVPYEQYF.

The V gene is TRBV18, the J gene TRBJ2-7, with TRBD1 matching over 7 bases. The CDR3 has 16 residues. With 2 bases clipped from V and 1 base from J, the junction kept 8 bases outside the gene matches. Germline CDR1 reads KGHSH; CDR2 reads LQKENI. The CDR3 loop reads CASSPFAGGVSYEQYF. The CDR3 DNA sequence: TGTGCCAGCTCACCATTCGCAGGGGGTGTATCCTACGAGCAGTACTTC.

CDR3 protein: CSVDRGRSYTF. The CDR3 bases are TGCAGCGTTGATCGGGGTCGGAGCTACACCTTC. V gene TRBV29-1 combines with J gene TRBJ1-2; no clear D gene. The CDR3 spans 11 residues. Germline lookup yields CDR1 SQVTM and CDR2 ANQGSEA. Between the trimmed V and J ends, which lost 3 bases and 9 bases, there was a span of 11 bases. The full variable domain, with the rest looked up from reference TRBV29-1 and TRBJ1-2, is SAVISQKPSRDICQRGTSLTIQCQVDSQVTMMFWYRQQPGQSLTLIATANQGSEATYESGFVIDKFPISRPNLTFSTLTVSNMSPEDSSIYLCSVDRGRSYTFGSGTRLTVV.

The chain is built from TRBV6-5 and TRBJ1-1; a weak D match, TRBD1 (6 bases). The CDR3 is 14 residues long. The germline V gene has CDR1 MNHEY and CDR2 SVGAGI. V was trimmed by 7 bases and J by 0 bases, leaving 12 bases between them. The CDR3 coding sequence is TGTGCCAGCAAATCGGACAGTATGAACACTGAAGCTTTCTTT. Protein product: CASKSDSMNTEAFF.

This chain uses TRBV6-6 with TRBJ2-4, with 14 bases that match TRBD2. J gave up 8 bases and V 5 bases, and 8 bases lay outside the gene matches. In germline, CDR1 is MNHNY, CDR2 SVGAGI (reference sequence). The CDR3 runs to 16 residues. The CDR3 is CASSVTSGGAGYIQYF. DNA of the CDR3: TGTGCCAGCAGTGTGACTAGCGGGGGGGCGGGGTACATTCAGTACTTC.

This clone appeared a single time. The chain carries TRBV19 and TRBJ1-1; no definite D call. The CDR3 is made up of 13 amino acids. The V and J ends lost 4 bases and 6 bases respectively, with 12 bases between them. Germline V lookup: CDR1 LNHDA, CDR2 SQIVND (reference sequence). Here the CDR3 reads CASSTPQYAEAFF. CDR3 nucleotides: TGTGCCAGTAGTACTCCGCAATACGCTGAAGCTTTCTTT.

This clone has just a few counts. The chain has TRBV19 and TRBJ1-2; D is perhaps TRBD1 (6 bases). CDR3 size: 14 residues. Germline loops: CDR1 LNHDA, CDR2 SQIVND (reference sequence). The germline V and J ends were trimmed by 5 bases and 7 bases, with 17 bases remaining between them. The CDR3 DNA is TGTGCCAGTAGTGATCGGGCAGGGGAGCGTGGCTACACCTTC. Its translation is CASSDRAGERGYTF.

CDR3 amino acids: CASSLGTGSRDEQFF. DNA for the CDR3: TGTGCCAGCAGCTTAGGGACAGGGAGTAGGGATGAGCAGTTCTTC. This rearrangement joins TRBV7-9 to TRBJ2-1, with TRBD1 matching 8 bases. CDR1 is SEHNR, CDR2 FQNEAQ, per germline (reference sequence). The V segment lost 1 base and the J segment 8 bases; nucleotides outside the gene matches: 7. This CDR3 has 15 amino acids.

The rearrangement links TRBV29-1 to TRBJ2-4; D not certain. Trimming cost V 5 bases and J 4 bases, with 18 bases left between them. The V gene's germline CDR1 is SQVTM and CDR2 ANQGSEA. This CDR3 is built from 15 residues. The CDR3 sequence: CSVRPADGRKNIQYF. CDR3 bases: TGCAGCGTTCGCCCGGCGGACGGACGGAAAAACATTCAGTACTTC. Full variable domain (outside the CDR3, taken from reference TRBV29-1 and TRBJ2-4): SAVISQKPSRDICQRGTSLTIQCQVDSQVTMMFWYRQQPGQSLTLIATANQGSEATYESGFVIDKFPISRPNLTFSTLTVSNMSPEDSSIYLCSVRPADGRKNIQYFGAGTRLSVL.

The chain is built from TRBV9 and TRBJ2-1; 7 nucleotides match TRBD2. The germline CDR1 and CDR2 sequences are SGDLS and YYNGEE. The CDR3 spans 15 residues. V lost 2 bases, J lost 6 bases, and 8 bases stayed unmatched. In nucleotides, the CDR3 is TGTGCCAGCAGCGTCACGGGGGGATGGGTCAATGAGCAGTTCTTC. It encodes CASSVTGGWVNEQFF.

The chain employs TRBV5-6 and TRBJ2-7, with D uncertain. CDR3 length equals 14 residues. V was cut by 0 bases and J by 9 bases, with 16 bases left in between. Germline assignment: CDR1 SGHDT and CDR2 YYEEEE. The CDR3 protein is CASSLGDPLRGQYF. Written as DNA, the CDR3 is TGTGCCAGCAGCTTGGGGGATCCGCTACGAGGGCAGTACTTC.

The chain links TRBV2 to TRBJ1-5; no clear D gene. V lost 3 bases and J 0 bases, leaving 6 bases between the germline ends. Looked up from germline, CDR1 is SNHLY and CDR2 is FYNNEI. This CDR3 contains 14 residues. The CDR3 DNA reads TGTGCCAGCAGTGACATCTATAGCAATCAGCCCCAGCATTTT. It yields the protein CASSDIYSNQPQHF. The full variable domain, completed using reference TRBV2 and TRBJ1-5, is EPEVTQTPSHQVTQMGQEVILRCVPISNHLYFYWYRQILGQKVEFLVSFYNNEISEKSEIFDDQFSVERPDGSNFTLKIRSTKLEDSAMYFCASSDIYSNQPQHFGDGTRLSIL.

The genes are TRBV2 and TRBJ2-7; D gene uncertain. The germline V gene encodes CDR1 SNHLY and CDR2 FYNNEI. V lost 0 bases and J lost 6, with 12 bases in between. CDR3 length: 14 amino acids. Here the CDR3 DNA reads TGTGCCAGCAGTGAAGCGCTACTGTCTGGCGAGCAGTACTTC. As protein: CASSEALLSGEQYF.

V and J are TRBV25-1 and TRBJ1-1; D gene uncertain. Germline CDR1 MGHDK, CDR2 SYGVNS. The ends were cut back, 7 bases at V and 6 bases at J, with 9 bases in the middle. The CDR3 loop spans 11 amino acids. In DNA form, the CDR3 reads TGTGCCAGCACGTATGCGGCTGAAGCTTTCTTT. This encodes CASTYAAEAFF.

V usage is TRBV5-6 and J usage is TRBJ1-1; no reliable D call. In germline, CDR1 is SGHDT, CDR2 YYEEEE. V shed 4 bases and J shed 8 bases, with 12 bases lying between them. The CDR3 runs 12 residues. As DNA, the CDR3 is TGTGCCAGCAGCCCAAGGTCATCCGAAGCTTTCTTT. Protein sequence: CASSPRSSEAFF.

This chain links TRBV6-1 with TRBJ1-2; possible D gene TRBD1, 6 bases. Trimming cost V 7 bases and J 3 bases, with 15 bases left between them. The CDR3 loop spans 14 amino acids. Germline V gives CDR1 MNHNS, CDR2 SASEGT. CDR3 loop: CASKGDIAYYGYTF. DNA for the CDR3: TGTGCCAGCAAGGGGGACATCGCATACTATGGCTACACCTTC.

A single count supports this clone. The V gene is TRBV30, the J gene TRBJ2-1; D possibly corresponds to TRBD1 (5 bases). Trimming cost V 2 bases and J 4 bases, with 9 bases left between them. This CDR3 is built from 13 residues. CDR1 GTSNPN and CDR2 SVGIG come from the germline V gene (reference sequence). The CDR3 sequence is CAWSFDSYNEQFF. The CDR3 nucleotides read TGTGCCTGGAGTTTCGACAGTTACAATGAGCAGTTCTTC.

J is TRBJ2-1 and V is TRBV28; the match to TRBD2 covers 7 bases. CDR3 length: 14 amino acids. Germline trimming cut 6 bases from V and 9 bases from J; bases unmatched to any gene: 11. The germline V gene has CDR1 MDHEN and CDR2 SYDVKM. The CDR3 here is CASRTLAVGGEQFF. CDR3 nucleotide sequence: TGTGCCAGCAGGACGCTAGCGGTGGGGGGTGAGCAGTTCTTC.

The chain uses TRBV9 and TRBJ2-7, with 7 positions matching TRBD2. Per the germline V gene, CDR1 is SGDLS and CDR2 is YYNGEE. Trimming took 3 bases from V and 3 from J; bases not matched to a gene: 9. This CDR3 has 15 amino acids. The CDR3 nucleotides read TGTGCCAGCAGCGCGGGTGGAGCGGGGTACTACGAGCAGTACTTC. Translated, it gives CASSAGGAGYYEQYF.

The chain couples TRBV19 to TRBJ2-7; 8 bases fit TRBD1. The CDR3 contains 15 residues. Per germline, CDR1 LNHDA and CDR2 SQIVND (reference sequence). V shed 5 bases and J 6 bases; nucleotides not matched to a gene: 12. Written as DNA, the CDR3 is TGTGCCAGTAGTCTCACGCCTCGGGACAGGTCCGAGCAGTACTTC. Translation gives CASSLTPRDRSEQYF.